This is a list of T cell receptor beta chains from one sample in a study of response to subunit inactivated influenza vaccine. MiXCR, applied by TCRdb to the RT-PCR reads, yields one record per CDR3 protein. The sample consists of about 540,000 distinct CDR3 sequences, 20% to 25% of them appearing once. These data were also filed under a second study, of T cells expressing NK-cell markers.

The specimen was CD4+ T cells sorted from PBMCs, collected about 12 days after vaccination. Receptors were obtained from a man aged 50-60 years who received an inactivated influenza vaccine. The CDR3 runs from the conserved cysteine through the conserved F or W. Each record gives: V gene, J gene, CDR3 protein.

v_gene: TRBV12-3/TRBV12-4
j_gene: TRBJ2-3
CDR3aa: CASSFGLPTDTQYF

v_gene: TRBV5-1
j_gene: TRBJ1-4
CDR3aa: CASSLGQGVGNEKLFF

v_gene: TRBV7-9
j_gene: TRBJ2-7
CDR3aa: CASSRDLNHEQYF

v_gene: TRBV11-2
j_gene: TRBJ2-3
CDR3aa: CASSSDRTPTDTQYF

v_gene: TRBV24-1
j_gene: TRBJ2-7
CDR3aa: CATSGGVGTNYEQYF

v_gene: TRBV5-5
j_gene: TRBJ1-4
CDR3aa: CASSSDRGRTEKLFF

v_gene: TRBV6-5
j_gene: TRBJ1-3
CDR3aa: CASSYYMGGSGNTIYF

v_gene: TRBV18
j_gene: TRBJ2-7
CDR3aa: CASSPSTGVMYEQYF

v_gene: TRBV15
j_gene: TRBJ2-7
CDR3aa: CATIDREQMSSYEQYF

v_gene: TRBV6-2/TRBV6-3
j_gene: TRBJ1-2
CDR3aa: CASSSQAYGYTF

v_gene: TRBV10-3
j_gene: TRBJ1-2
CDR3aa: CAISQTGGNYGYTF

v_gene: TRBV20-1
j_gene: TRBJ2-2
CDR3aa: CSASGLSNTGELFF

v_gene: TRBV7-8
j_gene: TRBJ1-2
CDR3aa: CASSLNTGRYGYTF

v_gene: TRBV4-1
j_gene: TRBJ2-4
CDR3aa: CASSQGSSGSSVNIQYF

v_gene: TRBV7-2
j_gene: TRBJ2-3
CDR3aa: CASSARTSSTDTQYF

v_gene: TRBV12-5
j_gene: TRBJ2-3
CDR3aa: CASGTGTGTADTQYF

v_gene: TRBV11-2
j_gene: TRBJ2-7
CDR3aa: CASRPRLGGGEQYF

v_gene: TRBV7-3
j_gene: TRBJ1-1
CDR3aa: CASSLIRDTEAFF

v_gene: TRBV20-1
j_gene: TRBJ2-7
CDR3aa: CSAMKDSSYEQYF

v_gene: TRBV20-1
j_gene: TRBJ2-1
CDR3aa: CSASNRETYNEQFF

v_gene: TRBV28
j_gene: TRBJ1-1
CDR3aa: CASLKWNTEAFF

v_gene: TRBV5-1
j_gene: TRBJ2-7
CDR3aa: CASRTGTLTYEQYF

v_gene: TRBV20-1
j_gene: TRBJ2-4
CDR3aa: CSATRTKNIQYF

v_gene: TRBV12-3/TRBV12-4
j_gene: TRBJ2-1
CDR3aa: CASRISGRGYNEQFF

v_gene: TRBV20-1
j_gene: TRBJ1-4
CDR3aa: CSADRGHGEKLFF

v_gene: TRBV5-5
j_gene: TRBJ1-6
CDR3aa: CASSRGYNSPLHF

v_gene: TRBV5-4
j_gene: TRBJ1-6
CDR3aa: CASSPTGGPLHF

v_gene: TRBV5-1
j_gene: TRBJ1-2
CDR3aa: CAGSVGQSYGYTF

v_gene: TRBV7-8
j_gene: TRBJ1-3
CDR3aa: CASSSSRTGASSGNTIYF

v_gene: TRBV12-5
j_gene: TRBJ2-1
CDR3aa: CASGLGHNEQFF

v_gene: TRBV27
j_gene: TRBJ2-3
CDR3aa: CASRTLLGSSSDTQYF

v_gene: TRBV12-3/TRBV12-4
j_gene: TRBJ1-6
CDR3aa: CASSFLNSPLHF

v_gene: TRBV12-3/TRBV12-4
j_gene: TRBJ1-5
CDR3aa: CASSNSGGVNQPQHF

v_gene: TRBV12-3/TRBV12-4
j_gene: TRBJ2-1
CDR3aa: CASSFSAGGLGEQFF

v_gene: TRBV10-3
j_gene: TRBJ2-1
CDR3aa: CAISSRGGGAGNEQFF

v_gene: TRBV10-3
j_gene: TRBJ2-5
CDR3aa: CAISRLAGVQETQYF

v_gene: TRBV4-3
j_gene: TRBJ1-2
CDR3aa: CASSQYLSWTGGLSIGYTF

v_gene: TRBV2
j_gene: TRBJ1-6
CDR3aa: CASSEVAVYNSPLHF

v_gene: TRBV7-2
j_gene: TRBJ1-5
CDR3aa: CASSLEFGRYNQPQHF

v_gene: TRBV4-1
j_gene: TRBJ1-3
CDR3aa: CASSQGVTGVRSGNTIYF

v_gene: TRBV28
j_gene: TRBJ1-6
CDR3aa: CASSLGRNVNNSPLHF

v_gene: TRBV20-1
j_gene: TRBJ1-4
CDR3aa: CSARFPGGIEKLFF

v_gene: TRBV24-1
j_gene: TRBJ2-3
CDR3aa: CATSERGGTDTQYF

v_gene: TRBV20-1
j_gene: TRBJ2-7
CDR3aa: CSARGLVGEQYF

v_gene: TRBV20-1
j_gene: TRBJ2-5
CDR3aa: CSASPDPVQETQYF

v_gene: TRBV19
j_gene: TRBJ2-7
CDR3aa: CASRGEHLVSYEQYF

v_gene: TRBV2
j_gene: TRBJ1-2
CDR3aa: CASSDRQAGDYGYTF

v_gene: TRBV15
j_gene: TRBJ2-5
CDR3aa: CATSSEETQYF

v_gene: TRBV21-1
j_gene: TRBJ1-2
CDR3aa: CANPHAGGRYGYTF

v_gene: TRBV4-2
j_gene: TRBJ1-6
CDR3aa: CASSQEHAAGSYNSPLHF